A single sample is the source of the 4 T cell receptor beta chains below, sequenced in a study of CD4 T cells in relation to SARS-CoV-2 and coronaviruses. No cognate antigen is known for these TCRs. Assay used: immunoSEQ multiplex PCR; TCRdb lists only in-frame clones, some missing. The sample consists of 36,000 or so clones, 75% to 85% of them appearing once. Input material: memory CD4+ T cells from PBMCs, cultured in vitro. The receptor source for this set is an adult with COVID-19.

This chain joins TRBV30 and TRBJ2-7; 7 bases align to TRBD2. Germline trimming cut 0 bases from V and 7 bases from J; bases unmatched to any gene: 9. The length of the CDR3 is 14 residues. CDR1 is GTSNPN, CDR2 SVGIG, per germline (reference sequence). The CDR3 loop reads CAWSVLREEGEQYF. The CDR3 DNA follows: TGTGCCTGGAGTGTACTTCGGGAGGAGGGTGAGCAGTACTTC.

This clone showed up just a few times. CDR3 residues: CASSRKTGELFF. CDR3 nucleotides: TGTGCCAGCAGTCGTAAGACCGGGGAGCTGTTTTTT. The chain carries TRBV2 and TRBJ2-2; no reliable D call. Germline V lookup: CDR1 SNHLY, CDR2 FYNNEI. There are 12 residues in the CDR3. Deletions cut 5 bases from V and 5 bases from J, with 6 bases between.

In DNA, the CDR3 is TGCAGTGCTATGCTCGAGACCCAGTACTTC. This codes for CSAMLETQYF. The chain carries TRBV20-1 and TRBJ2-5; D is unresolved. The CDR3 length is 10 residues. Trimming shortened V by 4 bases and J by 5 bases, and 5 bases separated the two germline ends. The germline gives CDR1 DFQATT, CDR2 SNEGSKA (reference sequence).

The chain recombines TRBV13 with TRBJ2-5, with 8 bases lining up with TRBD1. CDR3 length: 17 amino acids. V lost 2 bases, J lost 5 bases, and 13 bases stayed unmatched. From germline, CDR1 is PRHDT and CDR2 FYEKMQ (reference sequence). This CDR3 reads CASSLFYPGQEAETQYF. CDR3 coding DNA: TGTGCCAGCAGCTTATTCTATCCGGGACAGGAGGCTGAGACCCAGTACTTC. The entire variable domain, with the rest obtained from reference TRBV13 and TRBJ2-5, is as follows: AAGVIQSPRHLIKEKRETATLKCYPIPRHDTVYWYQQGPGQDPQFLISFYEKMQSDKGSIPDRFSAQQFSDYHSELNMSSLELGDSALYFCASSLFYPGQEAETQYFGPGTRLLVL.